A single sample gave rise to the 14 T cell receptor beta chains below, sequenced in a study of T cell clonotyping in hematopoietic cell transplantation. Profiling relied on immunoSEQ multiplex PCR, and the TCRdb table lists in-frame clones only, not all of them. The profile shows about 80,000 clones, less than 96% of them singletons. Time point meaning: recipient sample about 28 days before transplant, after cytoreduction. Sequencing used peripheral blood mononuclear cells, obtained before stem cell transplant. These receptors originate from a woman aged 45 to 65 with acute myeloid leukemia. Some clones in this sample may be carry-over from other donors' samples.

V and J are TRBV6-1 and TRBJ1-3, with a tentative D call TRBD1 (5 bases). This CDR3 comprises 15 residues. CDR1 and CDR2 from the germline V gene are MNHNS and SASEGT. V lost 2 bases and J lost 2, with 10 bases in between. Here the CDR3 reads CASSELQGTGNTIYF. The CDR3 DNA reads TGTGCCAGCAGTGAACTGCAGGGAACTGGAAACACCATATATTTT.

The rearrangement links TRBV7-6 to TRBJ2-5; 7 nucleotides agree with TRBD2. From germline, CDR1 is SGHVS and CDR2 FNYEAQ. V was pared by 5 bases and J by 1 base, with 4 bases of the junction left unmatched. The CDR3 extends over 14 amino acids. The CDR3 nucleotides read TGTGCCAGCAGCGAGACTAGCAGCCAAGAGACCCAGTACTTC. It is translated as CASSETSSQETQYF.

This clone showed up just once. The genes are TRBV20-1 and TRBJ1-1, with TRBD1 as a possible D gene (5 bases). This CDR3 has 11 amino acids. Germline CDR1 and CDR2: DFQATT and SNEGSKA (reference sequence). The ends were cut back, 5 bases at V and 6 bases at J, with 10 bases in the middle. The CDR3 DNA is TGCAGTGCTCAGGGCCTGGCTGAAGCTTTCTTT. Its protein is CSAQGLAEAFF.

The chain is built from TRBV11-2 and TRBJ2-7; D assignment may be TRBD1 or TRBD2 (6 bases each). The CDR3 contains 16 residues. Trimming removed 1 base from V and 0 bases from J, with 13 bases in between. Germline assignment: CDR1 SGHAT and CDR2 FQNNGV. CDR3 loop: CASSLVPRGGSYEQYF. In DNA form, the CDR3 reads TGTGCCAGCAGCTTAGTTCCCAGGGGAGGCTCCTACGAGCAGTACTTC. The whole variable domain, filled in from reference TRBV11-2 and TRBJ2-7, reads EAGVAQSPRYKIIEKRQSVAFWCNPISGHATLYWYQQILGQGPKLLIQFQNNGVVDDSQLPKDRFSAERLKGVDSTLKIQPAKLEDSAVYLCASSLVPRGGSYEQYFGPGTRLTVT.

V is TRBV11-2 and J is TRBJ1-1; D call uncertain. Germline values: CDR1 SGHAT, CDR2 FQNNGV. Trimming took off 5 bases at V and 1 base at J, with 14 bases between the two ends. The CDR3 is 15 residues long. The CDR3 DNA reads as TGTGCCAGCAGCGATTATACGTCGGCGAACACTGAAGCTTTCTTT. Its protein product is CASSDYTSANTEAFF.

The chain couples TRBV30 to TRBJ1-2, with D possibly being TRBD1 (6 bases). The CDR3 sequence is 15 residues long. Trimming pared 3 bases from V and 8 bases from J, leaving 22 bases between. The germline V gene has CDR1 GTSNPN and CDR2 SVGIG (reference sequence). The CDR3 is CAWSPSGQGKKGYTF. The CDR3 DNA reads TGTGCCTGGAGCCCCTCGGGGCAGGGGAAGAAAGGCTACACCTTC.

The rearrangement links TRBV30 to TRBJ1-1; a possible D gene is TRBD1 (5 bases). Per the germline V gene, CDR1 is GTSNPN and CDR2 is SVGIG (reference sequence). V lost 5 bases to trimming and J lost 0 bases, with 10 bases between them. CDR3 length equals 13 residues. The CDR3 sequence: CAWRGPMNTEAFF. Written as DNA, the CDR3 is TGTGCCTGGCGGGGACCCATGAACACTGAAGCTTTCTTT.

The chain is built from TRBV5-1 and TRBJ2-6; TRBD1 matches at 9 bases. Germline loops: CDR1 SGHRS, CDR2 YFSETQ. Trimming at V came to 4 bases and at J to 2 bases, leaving 4 bases not matched to a gene. The CDR3 has 16 residues. CDR3 residues: CASSEGQGAGANVLTF. CDR3 nucleotide sequence: TGCGCCAGCAGCGAGGGACAGGGAGCTGGGGCCAACGTCCTGACTTTC.

V is TRBV4-2 and J is TRBJ2-2; 9 nucleotides agree with TRBD1. The V and J ends lost 4 bases and 6 bases, in that order; junction bases with no gene match: 12. Germline CDR1 LGHNA, CDR2 YNFKEQ. This CDR3 has 17 residues. CDR3 sequence (DNA): TGTGCCAGCAGCCGAGTGCCGGGACAGGGATTGCCCGGGGAGCTGTTTTTT. Amino acid sequence: CASSRVPGQGLPGELFF.

V is TRBV13 and J is TRBJ2-5; 10 nucleotides align to TRBD2. The J segment lost 5 bases and the V segment lost 3 bases, leaving 6 bases of the junction unmatched. CDR3 size: 15 residues. Germline V gene data show CDR1 as PRHDT and CDR2 as FYEKMQ (reference sequence). CDR3 protein: CASSFPSGGMETQYF. As DNA, the CDR3 is TGTGCCAGCAGCTTTCCTAGCGGGGGTATGGAGACCCAGTACTTC. The full variable domain, in which reference TRBV13 and TRBJ2-5 provide the parts outside the CDR3, is AAGVIQSPRHLIKEKRETATLKCYPIPRHDTVYWYQQGPGQDPQFLISFYEKMQSDKGSIPDRFSAQQFSDYHSELNMSSLELGDSALYFCASSFPSGGMETQYFGPGTRLLVL.

V usage is TRBV2 and J usage is TRBJ1-2; D unclear. Germline V gene data show CDR1 as SNHLY and CDR2 as FYNNEI. V lost 3 bases, J lost 2 bases, and 7 bases lay in between. CDR3 length: 13 residues. In nucleotides, the CDR3 is TGTGCCAGCAGTGAGGAGGTGAACTATGGCTACACCTTC. The encoded protein is CASSEEVNYGYTF.

This clone came up once. This chain links TRBV6-5 with TRBJ1-1, with D unresolved. This CDR3 spans 13 amino acids. Per the germline V gene, CDR1 is MNHEY and CDR2 is SVGAGI. V lost 5 bases to trimming and J lost 0 bases, with 7 bases between them. CDR3 region: CASSPQLNTEAFF. CDR3 DNA: TGTGCCAGCAGTCCCCAATTGAACACTGAAGCTTTCTTT.

The chain is built from TRBV28 and TRBJ1-6, with D hard to call. CDR1 is MDHEN and CDR2 is SYDVKM in the germline V gene. The length of the CDR3 is 15 residues. The germline V and J ends were trimmed by 7 bases and 9 bases, with 19 bases remaining between them. In nucleotides, the CDR3 is TGTGCCAGCACCATTCGGACGGGCCAGACTTCACCCCTCCACTTT. It encodes CASTIRTGQTSPLHF.

This clone has only one observation. The J gene is TRBJ1-3, the V gene TRBV7-6; D unresolved. This CDR3 is 15 amino acids long. CDR1 SGHVS and CDR2 FNYEAQ come from the germline V gene. V shed 0 bases and J shed 2 bases, with 8 bases lying between them. Here the CDR3 DNA reads TGTGCCAGCAGCTTAGCGGGAGGGACTGGAAACACCATATATTTT. Its translation is CASSLAGGTGNTIYF.